These 4 T cell receptor beta chains came from one sample sequenced in a study of early T cells in non-severe SARS-CoV-2 infection. From the 5' RACE reads, TCRdb called clonotypes with MiXCR, one entry per CDR3 protein. The sample lists 46,000 or so distinct CDR3 sequences; under 4.5% were seen once. Specimen: whole blood. These receptors were taken from an adult who was a healthcare worker with PCR-confirmed SARS-CoV-2 infection or an uninfected control (not recorded which).

This clonotype was observed at least ten times. The rearrangement links TRBV7-8 to TRBJ2-7, with 7 bases fitting TRBD1. Trimming removed 1 base from V and 6 bases from J; junction bases left unmatched: 6. Germline V lookup: CDR1 SGHVS, CDR2 FQNEAQ. CDR3 length equals 14 residues. The CDR3 nucleotides are TGTGCCAGCAGCTTAGGACAGGGATCGGTCGAGCAGTACTTC. Protein product: CASSLGQGSVEQYF.

There are many counts of this clonotype. This chain links TRBV28 with TRBJ1-6, with TRBD1 as a possible D gene (5 bases). V was trimmed by 7 bases and J by 8 bases, leaving 15 bases between them. CDR1 is MDHEN, CDR2 SYDVKM, per germline. This CDR3 is built from 14 residues. CDR3 region: CASMRGLIHSPLHF. The CDR3 region has the DNA TGTGCCAGCATGAGGGGATTGATCCATTCACCCCTCCACTTT.

The table lists this clonotype with many counts. V is TRBV2 and J is TRBJ1-4; possibly TRBD1 for D (6 bases). V was pared by 6 bases and J by 0 bases, with 14 bases between. CDR1 and CDR2 from the germline V gene are SNHLY and FYNNEI. The CDR3 has 16 residues. The CDR3 DNA is TGTGCCAGCAGCAAGACAGGAGGGACAACTAATGAAAAACTGTTTTTT. Protein: CASSKTGGTTNEKLFF.

The table lists this clonotype with many counts. This chain uses TRBV5-1 with TRBJ2-7; D not resolved. The V gene lost 0 bases and the J gene lost 7 bases, with 5 bases spanning the gap. The CDR3 is 11 residues long. Per germline, CDR1 SGHRS and CDR2 YFSETQ. CDR3: CASSLDWEQYF. The CDR3 region has the DNA TGCGCCAGCAGCTTGGACTGGGAGCAGTACTTC.